These 20 T cell receptor beta chains share one sample of origin, sequenced in a study of cytomegalovirus exposure and HLA in healthy donors (dated by TCRdb to between 2016 and 2019). The library was built by means of the immunoSEQ multiplex PCR assay. A mixture of 60 forward primers for TCR Vbeta segments and 13 reverse primers for TCR Jbeta segments was used in the multiplex PCR. Entries here come from immuneACCESS through TCRdb and include only in-frame sequences with V and J called. Some clones fail to appear in such tables; in the studies checked, an unresolved V gene covers under half of the shortfall, and the cause of the remainder is unknown. This sample has approximately 120,000 clones in its table, and approximately 83% of those were observed once. The ten most abundant clones make up roughly 3.7% of the sample. Sequencing used PBMCs. These receptors were taken from a woman aged 40 to 50 in good health and CMV-seropositive.

The J gene is TRBJ2-1, the V gene TRBV5-1; D is undetermined. The germline V gene encodes CDR1 SGHRS and CDR2 YFSETQ. The CDR3 sequence is 13 residues long. Trimming removed 2 bases from V and 7 bases from J, with 10 bases in between. The DNA of the CDR3 is TGCGCCAGCAGCTTCCGAGAGTTAAATGAGCAGTTCTTC. Translation gives CASSFRELNEQFF.

The chain has TRBV10-3 and TRBJ2-1; 8 nucleotides agree with TRBD1. The junction had 8 bases not matched to a gene; V was cut back by 5 bases and J by 5 bases. CDR1 is ENHRY, CDR2 SYGVKD, per germline. CDR3 length equals 15 residues. CDR3: CAISRTRGQHNEQFF. The CDR3 DNA sequence: TGTGCCATCAGTAGGACCAGGGGGCAACACAATGAGCAGTTCTTC.

This clone was seen a handful of times. The chain carries TRBV7-3 and TRBJ1-1; the D gene is possibly TRBD1 (6 bases). The CDR3 is made up of 14 amino acids. CDR1 and CDR2 from the germline V gene are SGHTA and FQGTGA. Trimming shortened V by 4 bases and J by 9 bases, and 18 bases separated the two germline ends. CDR3 sequence: CASSSARGDKKAFF. CDR3 DNA: TGTGCCAGCAGCTCCGCCCGGGGGGACAAAAAAGCTTTCTTT. The full variable domain, with the rest looked up from reference TRBV7-3 and TRBJ1-1, is GAGVSQTPSNKVTEKGKYVELRCDPISGHTALYWYRQSLGQGPEFLIYFQGTGAADDSGLPNDRFFAVRPEGSVSTLKIQRTERGDSAVYLCASSSARGDKKAFFGQGTRLTVV.

The chain couples TRBV10-2 to TRBJ2-7, with 7 positions matching TRBD1. The CDR3 runs 13 residues. With 5 bases clipped from V and 3 bases from J, the junction kept 4 bases outside the gene matches. Germline assignment: CDR1 WSHSY and CDR2 SAAADI. CDR3 protein: CASSSDRDYEQYF. The CDR3 DNA sequence: TGCGCCAGCAGTTCCGACAGGGACTACGAGCAGTACTTC.

The chain links TRBV4-3 to TRBJ1-2, with TRBD1 matching over 10 bases. After removal of 0 bases from V and 5 bases from J, the junction contained 9 bases not matched to a gene. This CDR3 has 17 amino acids. From germline, CDR1 is LGHNA and CDR2 YSLEER. As DNA, the CDR3 is TGCGCCAGCAGCCAAGATCGGACAGGGGGGAAAGGGTATGGCTACACCTTC. Translation: CASSQDRTGGKGYGYTF.

The V gene is TRBV9, the J gene TRBJ2-3, with 7 positions matching TRBD2. The V gene's germline CDR1 is SGDLS and CDR2 YYNGEE. This CDR3 has 16 residues. The junction had 6 bases not matched to a gene; V was cut back by 0 bases and J by 2 bases. This CDR3 reads CASSVDGGGNTDTQYF. In DNA form, the CDR3 reads TGTGCCAGCAGCGTAGATGGGGGAGGGAACACAGATACGCAGTATTTT.

The CDR3 sequence: CASSQRTSYSTDTQYF. DNA of the CDR3: TGTGCCAGCAGTCAAAGGACTTCTTATAGCACAGATACGCAGTATTTT. The chain carries TRBV4-2 and TRBJ2-3, with a weak D call TRBD2 (5 bases). From germline, CDR1 is LGHNA and CDR2 YNFKEQ. V gave up 6 bases and J gave up 0 bases, with 16 bases separating them. This CDR3 is built from 16 residues.

The V gene is TRBV4-3, the J gene TRBJ1-1; no definite D call. In germline, CDR1 is LGHNA, CDR2 YSLEER. Trimming took 0 bases from V and 10 from J, leaving 9 bases between them. This CDR3 spans 12 amino acids. The CDR3 here is CASSQDVGVAFF. The CDR3 nucleotides are TGCGCCAGCAGCCAAGATGTCGGGGTAGCTTTCTTT.

The V gene is TRBV15, the J gene TRBJ2-3; TRBD1 matches 8 bases. J was trimmed by 5 bases and V by 5 bases; bases with no gene match: 3. In germline, CDR1 is LNHNV, CDR2 YYDKDF (reference sequence). The CDR3 length is 13 residues. The DNA of the CDR3 is TGTGCCACCAGCGTAGGACAGGGAGATACGCAGTATTTT. It translates to CATSVGQGDTQYF.

The chain employs TRBV9 and TRBJ1-2; the match to TRBD1 covers 9 bases. V was clipped by 4 bases and J by 3 bases; unmatched bases: 13. The CDR3 runs to 17 residues. Germline CDR1 and CDR2: SGDLS and YYNGEE. CDR3 protein: CASSPPGTGFIDYGYTF. CDR3 coding DNA: TGTGCCAGCAGCCCGCCCGGGACAGGGTTTATTGACTATGGCTACACCTTC.

The chain is built from TRBV10-3 and TRBJ2-7; D may be TRBD1 (6 bases). Germline V gene data show CDR1 as ENHRY and CDR2 as SYGVKD. Between the trimmed V and J ends, which lost 4 bases and 1 base, there was a span of 11 bases. This CDR3 contains 14 residues. The CDR3 here is CAISGTDESYEQYF. In nucleotides, the CDR3 is TGTGCCATCAGTGGGACAGACGAGTCCTACGAGCAGTACTTC.

V gene TRBV27 combines with J gene TRBJ2-3; no clear D. V was cut by 6 bases and J by 3 bases, with 7 bases left in between. Germline CDR1 and CDR2: MNHEY and SMNVEV (reference sequence). The CDR3 is 12 amino acids. CDR3 amino acids: CASRTRTDTQYF. Written as DNA, the CDR3 is TGTGCCAGCAGAACACGAACAGATACGCAGTATTTT.

The V and J genes are TRBV6-4 and TRBJ2-1; tentatively, D is TRBD2 (5 bases). The CDR3 spans 15 residues. V was trimmed by 4 bases and J by 7 bases, leaving 17 bases between them. The germline CDR1 and CDR2 sequences are MRHNA and SNTAGT. The CDR3 sequence is CASSVQDGDGNEQFF. The CDR3 DNA sequence: TGTGCCAGCAGTGTTCAGGACGGGGATGGAAATGAGCAGTTCTTC.

The rearrangement joins TRBV11-2 to TRBJ2-7; 7 positions agree with TRBD1. CDR1 and CDR2 from the germline V gene are SGHAT and FQNNGV. With 3 bases clipped from V and 2 bases from J, the junction kept 7 bases outside the gene matches. The CDR3 is made up of 15 amino acids. CDR3: CASSFLRDRTYEQYF. The CDR3 bases are TGTGCCAGCAGCTTCCTCCGGGACAGAACCTACGAGCAGTACTTC.

The rearrangement uses TRBV5-6 and TRBJ2-1, with 7 bases that match TRBD1. Germline CDR1 and CDR2: SGHDT and YYEEEE. CDR3 length: 15 residues. Unmatched junction bases numbered 8, after V lost 4 bases and J lost 4 bases. CDR3: CASSPDGTVYNEQFF. The CDR3 nucleotides read TGTGCCAGCAGCCCCGACGGGACAGTTTACAATGAGCAGTTCTTC.

The rearrangement uses TRBV13 and TRBJ2-5; 8 nucleotides match TRBD2. TRBJ2-7 matches the DNA end more closely, so the J call is doubtful. The CDR3 contains 17 residues. Germline CDR1 PRHDT, CDR2 FYEKMQ (reference sequence). The CDR3 DNA is TGTGCCAGCAGCTTAAACGGGTGGCGGGAGGACTCCTACGAGCAGTACTTC. The encoded protein is CASSLNGWREDSYEQYF.

The chain joins TRBV7-9 to TRBJ2-1, with 9 positions matching TRBD2. The CDR3 runs 16 residues. Germline V lookup: CDR1 SEHNR, CDR2 FQNEAQ (reference sequence). V shed 2 bases, J shed 8 bases, and the junction held 10 bases outside the gene matches. The CDR3 is CASSLMAGGSNHEQFF. Written as DNA, the CDR3 is TGTGCCAGCAGCTTAATGGCGGGAGGGTCGAATCATGAGCAGTTCTTC.

This chain uses TRBV10-2 with TRBJ2-3, with a tentative D call TRBD2 (5 bases). With 0 bases removed from V and 0 bases from J, the gap between germline ends came to 7 bases. Germline V gene data show CDR1 as WSHSY and CDR2 as SAAADI. This CDR3 spans 15 amino acids. CDR3 DNA: TGCGCCAGCAGTGAGTCTAAGCGGAGCACAGATACGCAGTATTTT. This gives the protein CASSESKRSTDTQYF.

V usage is TRBV30 and J usage is TRBJ1-2, with TRBD1 identical over 11 bases. The V and J ends lost 2 bases and 8 bases, in that order; junction bases with no gene match: 10. Germline CDR1 GTSNPN, CDR2 SVGIG (reference sequence). The CDR3 is 15 residues long. The chain's CDR3 is CAWSPWDRGIGGYTF. CDR3 coding DNA: TGTGCCTGGAGTCCATGGGACAGGGGGATAGGCGGCTACACCTTC.

The chain recombines TRBV5-4 with TRBJ2-3; 7 nucleotides align to TRBD2. This CDR3 is built from 15 residues. The V gene end was trimmed by 0 bases and the J gene end by 4 bases; junction bases not matched to a gene: 5. The germline CDR1 and CDR2 sequences are SGHNT and YYREEE (reference sequence). CDR3 in amino acids: CASSLAPGRSDTQYF. The DNA of the CDR3 is TGTGCCAGCAGCTTGGCTCCCGGGAGGTCAGATACGCAGTATTTT.